This T cell receptor (beta chain) was observed in a study of blood T cell repertoires in COVID-19. As for the study in general: Sites in the United States, Italy and Spain provided acute and convalescent COVID-19 samples.

Clones were read by immunoSEQ multiplex PCR, and TCRdb kept only the in-frame ones, dropping some. The data contain some 130,000 clones, approximately 90% of them seen just once; the ten biggest clones take up around 4.5%. Enrollment of patients from Seattle took place during active infection, with longitudinal follow-up. The sample was peripheral blood. The receptor was derived from a man aged 55 to 69 with COVID-19, enrolled during active disease.

The CDR3 DNA follows: TGCGCCAGCAGCGCCGACGGTAGGGGGTATTCACCCCTCCACTTT. It specifies CASSADGRGYSPLHF. The chain carries TRBV5-1 and TRBJ1-6, with D possibly matching TRBD1 (6 bases). Trimming cost V 4 bases and J 8 bases, with 16 bases left between them. The CDR3 contains 15 residues. Germline CDR1 SGHRS, CDR2 YFSETQ.